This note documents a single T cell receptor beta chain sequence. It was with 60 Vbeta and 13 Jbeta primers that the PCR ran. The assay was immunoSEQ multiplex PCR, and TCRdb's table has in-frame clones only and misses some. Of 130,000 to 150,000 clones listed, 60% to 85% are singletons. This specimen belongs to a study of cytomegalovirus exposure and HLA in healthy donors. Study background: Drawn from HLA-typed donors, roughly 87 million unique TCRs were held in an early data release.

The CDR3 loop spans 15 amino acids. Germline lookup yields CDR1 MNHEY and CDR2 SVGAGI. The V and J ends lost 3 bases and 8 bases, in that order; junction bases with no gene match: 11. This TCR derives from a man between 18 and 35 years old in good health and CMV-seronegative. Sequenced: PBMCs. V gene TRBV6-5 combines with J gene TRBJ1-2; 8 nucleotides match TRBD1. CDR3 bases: TGTGCCAGCAGTTATAGCCCCGGGACAGGAGACGGCTACACCTTC. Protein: CASSYSPGTGDGYTF.